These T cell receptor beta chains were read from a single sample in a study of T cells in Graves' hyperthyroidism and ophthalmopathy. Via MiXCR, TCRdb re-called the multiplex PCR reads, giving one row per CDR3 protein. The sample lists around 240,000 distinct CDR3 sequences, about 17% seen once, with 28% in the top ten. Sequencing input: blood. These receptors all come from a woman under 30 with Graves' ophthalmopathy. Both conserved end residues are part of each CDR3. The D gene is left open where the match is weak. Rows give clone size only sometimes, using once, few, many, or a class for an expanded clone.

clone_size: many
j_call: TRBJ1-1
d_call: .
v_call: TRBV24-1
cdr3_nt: TGTGCCACCAGTGATGGGAGAGGCACTGAAGCTTTCTTT
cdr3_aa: CATSDGRGTEAFF

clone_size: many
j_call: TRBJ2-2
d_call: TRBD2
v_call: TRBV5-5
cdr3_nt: TGTGCCAGCAGCCGGACTAGCGGGGGGAACACCGGGGAGCTGTTTTTT
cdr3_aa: CASSRTSGGNTGELFF

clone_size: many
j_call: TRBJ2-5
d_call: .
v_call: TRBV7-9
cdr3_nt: TGTGCCAGCAGCCTACGACTAGGGTCGACGGAGACCCAGTACTTC
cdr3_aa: CASSLRLGSTETQYF

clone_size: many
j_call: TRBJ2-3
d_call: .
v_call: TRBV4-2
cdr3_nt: TGTGCCAGCAGCCAAGATTCTGTGGGAGATACGCAGTATTTT
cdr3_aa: CASSQDSVGDTQYF

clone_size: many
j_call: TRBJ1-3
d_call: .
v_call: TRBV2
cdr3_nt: TGTGCCAGCCAAACAGACTCTGGAAACACCATATATTTT
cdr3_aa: CASQTDSGNTIYF

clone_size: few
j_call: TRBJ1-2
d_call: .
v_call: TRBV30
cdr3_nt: TGTGCCCGAAAAAAGGGGGAAGGCTATGGCTACACCTTC
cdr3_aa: CARKKGEGYGYTF

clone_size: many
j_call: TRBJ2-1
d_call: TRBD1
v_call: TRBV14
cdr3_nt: TGTGCCAGCAGCCAGACAGGGGGCTTCTACAATGAGCAGTTCTTC
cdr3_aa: CASSQTGGFYNEQFF

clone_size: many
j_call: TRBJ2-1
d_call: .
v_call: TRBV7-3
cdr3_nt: TGTGCCAGCAGCATAACAAGAAGCTCCTACAATGAGCAGTTCTTC
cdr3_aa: CASSITRSSYNEQFF

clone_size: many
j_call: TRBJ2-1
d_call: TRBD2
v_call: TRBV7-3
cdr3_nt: TGTGCCAGCAGCTTAAAGCGGGAGGCGACCGTTTACAATGAGCAGTTCTTC
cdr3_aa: CASSLKREATVYNEQFF

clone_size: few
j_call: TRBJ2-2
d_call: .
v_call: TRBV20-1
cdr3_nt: TGCAGTGCCGCACAGGGCCCCGGGGAGCTGTTTTTT
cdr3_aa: CSAAQGPGELFF

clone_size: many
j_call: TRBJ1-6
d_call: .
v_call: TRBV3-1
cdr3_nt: TGTGCCAGCAGCCAAGACCCGGGTCCCCTCCACTTT
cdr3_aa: CASSQDPGPLHF

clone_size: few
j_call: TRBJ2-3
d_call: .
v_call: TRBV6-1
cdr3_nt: TGTGCCAGCAGTGACCAGCAGGGCGTTGGCACAGATACGCAGTATTTT
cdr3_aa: CASSDQQGVGTDTQYF

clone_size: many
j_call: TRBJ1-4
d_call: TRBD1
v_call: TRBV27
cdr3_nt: TGTGCCAGCAGCCGATTCAGGGGGATGGGTGAAAAACTGTTTTTT
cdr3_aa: CASSRFRGMGEKLFF

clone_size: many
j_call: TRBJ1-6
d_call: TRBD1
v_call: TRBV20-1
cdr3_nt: TGCAGTGCTCGGGACAGGATATATAATTCACCCCTCCACTTT
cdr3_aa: CSARDRIYNSPLHF

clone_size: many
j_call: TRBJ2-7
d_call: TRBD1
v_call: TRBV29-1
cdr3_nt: TGCAGCGGTACGGGACAGGGGGGGTACGAGCAGTACTTC
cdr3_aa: CSGTGQGGYEQYF

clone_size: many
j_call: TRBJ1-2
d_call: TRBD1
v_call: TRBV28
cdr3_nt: TGTGCCAGCAGCACTGCCGGGACAGAGAAAGGCTACACCTTC
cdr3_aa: CASSTAGTEKGYTF

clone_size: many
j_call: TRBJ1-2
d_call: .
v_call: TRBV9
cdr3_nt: TGTGCCAGCAGCTCAAACCCTATGGGAAACAACTATGGCTACACCTTC
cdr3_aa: CASSSNPMGNNYGYTF

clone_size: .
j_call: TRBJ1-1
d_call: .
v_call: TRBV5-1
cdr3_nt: TGCGCCAGCAGGGGGCTCTTGAACACTGAAGCTTTCTTT
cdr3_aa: CASRGLLNTEAFF

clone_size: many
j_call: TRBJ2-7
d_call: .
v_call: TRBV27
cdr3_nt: TGTGCCAGCAGTCCGTTAGGGTCGGGGGTCTACGAGCAGTACTTC
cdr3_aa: CASSPLGSGVYEQYF

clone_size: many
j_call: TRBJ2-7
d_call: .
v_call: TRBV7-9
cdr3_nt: TGTGCCAGCAGCTCAAACAGGGAGAACTACGAGCAGTACTTC
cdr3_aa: CASSSNRENYEQYF

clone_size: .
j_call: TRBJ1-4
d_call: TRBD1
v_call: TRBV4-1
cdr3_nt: TGCGCCAGCAGCCAAGAGGGGGGACAGGGGGCGGCTAATGAAAAACTGTTTTTT
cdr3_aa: CASSQEGGQGAANEKLFF

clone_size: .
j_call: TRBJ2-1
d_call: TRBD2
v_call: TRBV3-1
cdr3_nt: TGTGCCAGCAGCCGAGGACTAGCGGGGGCGTCCTACAATGAGCAGTTCTTC
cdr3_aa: CASSRGLAGASYNEQFF

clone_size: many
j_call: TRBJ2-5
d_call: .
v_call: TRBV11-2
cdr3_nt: TGTGCCAGCAGCCGTGGGACGAGGTACCAAGAGACCCAGTACTTC
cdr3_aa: CASSRGTRYQETQYF

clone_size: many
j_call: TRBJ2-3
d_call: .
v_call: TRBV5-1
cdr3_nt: TGCGCCAGCAGCTTGAAGCAAGGGACAGATACGCAGTATTTT
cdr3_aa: CASSLKQGTDTQYF

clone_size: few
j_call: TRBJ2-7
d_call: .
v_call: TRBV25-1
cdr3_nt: TGTGCCAGCAGTGACGACCGGGACCAGGTTGTCAAGCAGTACTTC
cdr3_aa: CASSDDRDQVVKQYF

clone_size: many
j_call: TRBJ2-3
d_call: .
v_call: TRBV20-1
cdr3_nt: TGCAGTGCCCGAACTAGTTCAAACACAGATACGCAGTATTTT
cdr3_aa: CSARTSSNTDTQYF

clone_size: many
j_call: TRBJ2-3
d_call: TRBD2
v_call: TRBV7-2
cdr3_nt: TGTGCCAGCAGCAGCGGACTAGCGGGAGGTACAGATACGCAGTATTTT
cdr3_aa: CASSSGLAGGTDTQYF

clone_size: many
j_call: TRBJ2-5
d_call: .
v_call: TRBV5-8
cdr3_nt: TGTGCCAGCAGCTTGAGAGGAGACTCCACAGAGACCCAGTACTTC
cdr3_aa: CASSLRGDSTETQYF

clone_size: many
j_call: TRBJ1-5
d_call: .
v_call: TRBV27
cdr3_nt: TGTGCCAGCAGTTCATTGGGTCAGCCCCAGCATTTT
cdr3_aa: CASSSLGQPQHF

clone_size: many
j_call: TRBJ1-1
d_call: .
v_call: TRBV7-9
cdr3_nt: TGTGCCAGCAGCTTAGCGGCCGCTCCTACGAACACTGAAGCTTTCTTT
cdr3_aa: CASSLAAAPTNTEAFF

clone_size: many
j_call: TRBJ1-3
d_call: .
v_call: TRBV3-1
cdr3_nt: TGTGCCAGCAGCGAAGAGTTTTCCCCTGGAAACACCATATATTTT
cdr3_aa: CASSEEFSPGNTIYF

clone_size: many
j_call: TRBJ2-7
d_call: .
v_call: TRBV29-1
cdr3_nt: TGCAGCGTTGGTCACAGCTACGAGCAGTACTTC
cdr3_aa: CSVGHSYEQYF

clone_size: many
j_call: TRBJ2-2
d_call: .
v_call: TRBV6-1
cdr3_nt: TGTGCCAGCAGTGAAGTTTCGAACACCGGGGAGCTGTTTTTT
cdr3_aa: CASSEVSNTGELFF

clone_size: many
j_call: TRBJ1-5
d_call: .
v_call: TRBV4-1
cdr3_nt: TGCGCCAGCAGCCTAACAAGCGGCAATCAGCCCCAGCATTTT
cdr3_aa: CASSLTSGNQPQHF

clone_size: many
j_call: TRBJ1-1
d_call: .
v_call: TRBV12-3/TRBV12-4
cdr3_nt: TGTGCCAGCAGTCCGCCCGTCGTGAACACTGAAGCTTTCTTT
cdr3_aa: CASSPPVVNTEAFF

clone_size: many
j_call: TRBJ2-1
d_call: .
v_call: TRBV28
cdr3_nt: TGTGCCACCCGGGGGAACAATGAGCAGTTCTTC
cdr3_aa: CATRGNNEQFF

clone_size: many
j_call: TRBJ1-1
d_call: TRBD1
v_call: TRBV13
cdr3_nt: TGTGCCAGCAGCCCCGAGGGACAGGGAGGTTGGAACACTGAAGCTTTCTTT
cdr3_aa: CASSPEGQGGWNTEAFF

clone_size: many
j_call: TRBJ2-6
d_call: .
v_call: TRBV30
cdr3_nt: TGTGCCTGGAATGTAGGATCTGGGGCCAACGTCCTGACTTTC
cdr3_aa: CAWNVGSGANVLTF

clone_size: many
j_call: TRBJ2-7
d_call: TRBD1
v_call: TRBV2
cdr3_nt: TGTGCCAGCAGGCGGGACAGGAGCTCCTACGAGCAGTACTTC
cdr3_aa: CASRRDRSSYEQYF

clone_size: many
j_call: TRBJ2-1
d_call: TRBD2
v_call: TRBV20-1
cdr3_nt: TGCAGTGCTAGTCCACTAGCGGGGGGGCTGAATGAGCAGTTCTTC
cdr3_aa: CSASPLAGGLNEQFF

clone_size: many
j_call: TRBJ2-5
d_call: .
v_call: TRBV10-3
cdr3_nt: TGTGCCATCAGTGACCCTACCGGGGGACAAGAGACCCAGTACTTC
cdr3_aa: CAISDPTGGQETQYF